What follows are 23 T cell receptor beta chains derived from one specimen sequenced in a study of Ad26.COV2.S vaccination and SARS-CoV-2 variants (dated by TCRdb to the early 2020s). The library was built by means of the immunoSEQ multiplex PCR assay. The clones in this table, taken by TCRdb from immuneACCESS, are in-frame only. Not every clone is retained; where verified, under half of the shortfall comes from an unresolved V gene, and the cause of the rest is unknown. Present in this sample are approximately 410,000 clones, 85% to 90% of which were seen just once. Of the sample, 3.6% falls within the top ten clones. The sample's treatment or condition label, in plain terms: roughly 18 received Ad26.COV2.S at low or high dose, single or two shots; 5 received placebo; per-sample allocation not given. For vaccine and placebo recipients, repertoires were sequenced using samples collected on day 63 after the first injection.

The sample consisted of peripheral blood, taken in a trial of Ad26.COV2.S vaccine versus placebo. The receptors derive from a person between 18 and 60 years old who received the Ad26.COV2.S COVID-19 vaccine or a placebo.

J is TRBJ2-3 and V is TRBV9; D gene ambiguous. The V gene lost 4 bases and the J gene lost 2 bases, with 11 bases spanning the gap. The CDR3 contains 14 residues. Germline-derived CDR1 and CDR2 are SGDLS and YYNGEE. Here the CDR3 DNA reads TGTGCCAGCAGCACCACGGCCGTCACAGATACGCAGTATTTT. Encoded protein: CASSTTAVTDTQYF.

The gene calls are TRBV29-1 and TRBJ1-1; 7 bases line up with TRBD1. After removal of 7 bases from V and 2 bases from J, the junction contained 10 bases not matched to a gene. This CDR3 is 14 amino acids long. CDR1 is SQVTM, CDR2 ANQGSEA, per germline. The CDR3 loop is CSAGQAAKNTEAFF. CDR3 DNA: TGCAGCGCAGGACAGGCAGCTAAAAACACTGAAGCTTTCTTT.

V is TRBV24-1 and J is TRBJ1-6; 8 bases are shared with TRBD1. The CDR3 has 20 amino acids. With V trimmed by 8 bases and J by 1 base, 18 bases remained unmatched. Per the germline V gene, CDR1 is KGHDR and CDR2 is SFDVKD. The CDR3 DNA reads TGTGCCACCATCAACCGGCCCTGCCAGGGGGCAGGATCCTATAATTCACCCCTCCACTTT. It translates to CATINRPCQGAGSYNSPLHF.

This clone was picked up a small number of times. V is TRBV28 and J is TRBJ1-6; 7 bases fit TRBD1. Losses at the gene ends were 5 bases for V and 4 bases for J; bases not matched to a gene: 8. The CDR3 spans 16 residues. Germline CDR1 reads MDHEN; CDR2 reads SYDVKM. The CDR3 nucleotides read TGTGCCAGCAGTCCACAGGGGCAAATTTATAATTCACCCCTCCACTTT. Amino acid sequence: CASSPQGQIYNSPLHF.

This clone has just one count. The rearrangement uses TRBV7-9 and TRBJ1-2, with D maybe TRBD1 (6 bases). Germline-derived CDR1 and CDR2 are SEHNR and FQNEAQ (reference sequence). There are 15 residues in the CDR3. The V end lost 1 base, the J end lost 3 bases, and 12 bases lay between the germline ends. The CDR3 DNA sequence: TGTGCCAGCAGCTTAGGAGGGGGGGATTACTATGGCTACACCTTC. This gives the protein CASSLGGGDYYGYTF.

V usage is TRBV10-3 and J usage is TRBJ2-5, with TRBD2 matching 11 bases. Losses at the gene ends were 5 bases for V and 2 bases for J; bases not matched to a gene: 4. CDR3 length: 15 residues. Germline CDR1 and CDR2: ENHRY and SYGVKD. The CDR3 spells CAISSSGGPQETQYF. The CDR3 DNA reads as TGTGCCATCAGTTCTAGCGGGGGGCCTCAAGAGACCCAGTACTTC.

The chain has TRBV6-5 and TRBJ1-1; a weak D match, TRBD1 (5 bases). V dropped 2 bases and J dropped 2 bases, with 12 bases sitting between them. The germline gives CDR1 MNHEY, CDR2 SVGAGI. The CDR3 extends over 15 amino acids. CDR3 protein: CASSYLTALNTEAFF. In DNA, the CDR3 is TGTGCCAGCAGTTACCTGACAGCTCTTAACACTGAAGCTTTCTTT.

A note on this clone: Other DNA sequences in the same sample also yield this CDR3. V and J are TRBV6-2 or TRBV6-3 and TRBJ1-2; D ambiguous. The CDR3 sequence is 11 residues long. From germline, CDR1 is MNHEY and CDR2 SVGEGT. V was shortened by 2 bases and J by 4 bases, with 2 bases between the two germline ends. The CDR3 sequence: CASSYGYGYTF. The CDR3 DNA follows: TGTGCCAGCAGTTACGGCTATGGCTACACCTTC.

The rearrangement uses TRBV12-1 and TRBJ2-7. TRBV12-1 is recorded as a pseudogene. The CDR3 loop spans 15 amino acids. This chain's CDR3 is CASSPVMGVLYEQYF. The CDR3 DNA sequence: TGTGCCAGCAGCCCCGTAATGGGTGTGCTTTACGAGCAGTACTTC.

This clone was counted a few times. V and J are TRBV28 and TRBJ1-3; tentative D call: TRBD1 (6 bases). Germline CDR1 MDHEN, CDR2 SYDVKM. V lost 5 bases and J lost 0, with 11 bases in between. The CDR3 has 15 amino acids. Here the CDR3 reads CASSLTGYSGNTIYF. The CDR3, as DNA: TGTGCCAGCAGTCTCACAGGGTACTCTGGAAACACCATATATTTT.

The V gene is TRBV30, the J gene TRBJ2-3; D tentatively fits TRBD1 or TRBD2 (5 bases each). Germline CDR1 is GTSNPN and CDR2 is SVGIG (reference sequence). Trimming stripped 0 bases from V and 3 bases from J, with 16 bases between. The CDR3 loop spans 16 amino acids. The CDR3 DNA is TGTGCCTGGAGTGTATCTTTGGGATGGGGGACAGATACGCAGTATTTT. This translates into CAWSVSLGWGTDTQYF.

The J gene is TRBJ1-5, the V gene TRBV19; 9 bases agree with TRBD1. Looked up from germline, CDR1 is LNHDA and CDR2 is SQIVND (reference sequence). CDR3 size: 13 residues. J lost 4 bases, V lost 6 bases, and 1 base had no gene match. CDR3 coding DNA: TGTGCCAGTAGGGGACAGGGTAATCAGCCCCAGCATTTT. Protein sequence: CASRGQGNQPQHF.

The V gene is TRBV5-6, the J gene TRBJ1-5; unclear D gene. Trimming stripped 3 bases from V and 3 bases from J, with 7 bases between. There are 13 residues in the CDR3. Germline CDR1 SGHDT, CDR2 YYEEEE. The CDR3 nucleotides are TGTGCCAGCAGCTGGGGAGTCAATCAGCCCCAGCATTTT. Amino acids: CASSWGVNQPQHF.

This chain connects TRBV10-1 to TRBJ2-3; D perhaps matches TRBD2 (6 bases). The CDR3 length is 15 residues. V was shortened by 6 bases and J by 4 bases, with 17 bases between the two germline ends. Germline V gene lookup returns CDR1 WNHNN and CDR2 SYGVQD (reference sequence). CDR3 sequence reads: CASSPTRAGADTQYF. The CDR3 DNA follows: TGCGCCAGCAGCCCGACTAGGGCGGGCGCAGATACGCAGTATTTT.

The chain employs TRBV28 and TRBJ1-5; D unclear. This CDR3 has 15 amino acids. V was trimmed by 5 bases and J by 0 bases, leaving 11 bases between them. The germline CDR1 and CDR2 sequences are MDHEN and SYDVKM. The CDR3 region is CASSRYGYSNQPQHF. The CDR3 DNA reads as TGTGCCAGCAGTCGGTACGGGTATAGCAATCAGCCCCAGCATTTT. The variable domain in full, completed from reference TRBV28 and TRBJ1-5, reads DVKVTQSSRYLVKRTGEKVFLECVQDMDHENMFWYRQDPGLGLRLIYFSYDVKMKEKGDIPEGYSVSREKKERFSLILESASTNQTSMYLCASSRYGYSNQPQHFGDGTRLSIL.

V and J are TRBV27 and TRBJ1-5; 7 bases fit TRBD1. Looked up from germline, CDR1 is MNHEY and CDR2 is SMNVEV (reference sequence). This CDR3 has 14 amino acids. The V gene end was trimmed by 6 bases and the J gene end by 6 bases; junction bases not matched to a gene: 8. The DNA of the CDR3 is TGTGCCAGCAGCTTAGGGGGCGCAGGTCAGCCCCAGCATTTT. This sequence encodes CASSLGGAGQPQHF.

The chain has TRBV5-8 and TRBJ1-6; 8 bases align to TRBD1. V was clipped by 2 bases and J by 9 bases; unmatched bases: 10. CDR3 length equals 16 residues. Germline V CDR1 and CDR2: SGHTS, YDEGEE. CDR3 region: CASSFPYGQGASPLHF. CDR3 bases: TGTGCCAGCAGCTTCCCGTACGGACAGGGAGCTTCACCCCTCCACTTT.

V is TRBV19 and J is TRBJ2-2, with 7 bases aligning to TRBD2. The germline gives CDR1 LNHDA, CDR2 SQIVND (reference sequence). The CDR3 extends over 16 amino acids. The V segment lost 3 bases and the J segment 3 bases; nucleotides outside the gene matches: 7. CDR3 nucleotide sequence: TGTGCCAGTAGTATTTTTTCCAGCGGGGACACCGGGGAGCTGTTTTTT. As protein: CASSIFSSGDTGELFF.

The V gene is TRBV16, the J gene TRBJ2-2, with 8 bases aligning to TRBD1. CDR1 is KGHSY and CDR2 is FQNENV in the germline V gene. V was clipped by 4 bases and J by 6 bases; unmatched bases: 4. The CDR3 runs 14 residues. The CDR3 nucleotides read TGTGCCAGCAGCCGTGACAGGGGCTCCGGGGAGCTGTTTTTT. As protein: CASSRDRGSGELFF.

This rearrangement joins TRBV7-6 to TRBJ1-3; 8 bases match TRBD1. The CDR3 runs to 16 residues. Germline lookup yields CDR1 SGHVS and CDR2 FNYEAQ. The J segment lost 0 bases and the V segment lost 5 bases, leaving 6 bases of the junction unmatched. CDR3 bases: TGTGCCAGCAGCCAGACAGGGGCGACCTCTGGAAACACCATATATTTT. This sequence encodes CASSQTGATSGNTIYF.

The gene calls are TRBV6-2 or TRBV6-3 and TRBJ2-3; a possible D gene is TRBD2 (5 bases). Deletions cut 0 bases from V and 0 bases from J, with 10 bases between. Germline-derived CDR1 and CDR2 are MNHEY and SVGEGT. The CDR3 has 16 amino acids. The CDR3 reads CASSYSTRASTDTQYF. CDR3 nucleotides: TGTGCCAGCAGTTACTCAACTAGGGCTAGCACAGATACGCAGTATTTT.

V usage is TRBV9 and J usage is TRBJ1-1; D unresolved. CDR3 length: 14 amino acids. With 0 bases removed from V and 1 base from J, the gap between germline ends came to 7 bases. From germline, CDR1 is SGDLS and CDR2 YYNGEE. The CDR3 loop reads CASSVATENTEAFF. The CDR3 DNA reads TGTGCCAGCAGCGTAGCTACTGAGAACACTGAAGCTTTCTTT.

The V gene is TRBV7-9, the J gene TRBJ2-2, with 8 bases identical to TRBD1. V shed 1 base and J 7 bases; nucleotides not matched to a gene: 8. In germline, CDR1 is SEHNR, CDR2 FQNEAQ (reference sequence). The length of the CDR3 is 16 residues. Here the CDR3 reads CASSLVETGEDGELFF. CDR3 in DNA: TGTGCCAGCAGCTTAGTCGAGACAGGGGAAGACGGGGAGCTGTTTTTT.